Sequencing of this TCR beta chain was carried out in a study of neurological immune-mediated disorders. The study, taken as a whole, reports: The study found no CDR3 amino acid sequences shared by expanded clones across subjects, suggesting private repertoires in all groups.

Libraries from sorted cells each used around 920,000 CD4+ or CD8+ T cells. This clonotype has a count of ten or more. Antigen unknown. Whenever a sequencing run was performed, it yielded over 200 million TCR-beta sequences from 15-18 subjects. TCRdb analysed the 5' RACE reads with MiXCR anew, one entry per CDR3 protein. The sample consists of 15,000 or so distinct CDR3 sequences, 13% of them appearing once. Germline V CDR1 and CDR2: MGHRA, YSYEKL. This CDR3 contains 15 residues. V was clipped by 0 bases and J by 7 bases; unmatched bases: 8. Material for sequencing was CD8+ T cells from blood. V and J are TRBV4-1 and TRBJ1-1; 7 bases map to TRBD1. The source is a female donor with HTLV-1-associated myelopathy (HAM/TSP). CDR3 in DNA: TGCGCCAGCAGCCAAGATTTAGGGGGCGAAGGTGAAGCTTTCTTT. Its translation is CASSQDLGGEGEAFF.